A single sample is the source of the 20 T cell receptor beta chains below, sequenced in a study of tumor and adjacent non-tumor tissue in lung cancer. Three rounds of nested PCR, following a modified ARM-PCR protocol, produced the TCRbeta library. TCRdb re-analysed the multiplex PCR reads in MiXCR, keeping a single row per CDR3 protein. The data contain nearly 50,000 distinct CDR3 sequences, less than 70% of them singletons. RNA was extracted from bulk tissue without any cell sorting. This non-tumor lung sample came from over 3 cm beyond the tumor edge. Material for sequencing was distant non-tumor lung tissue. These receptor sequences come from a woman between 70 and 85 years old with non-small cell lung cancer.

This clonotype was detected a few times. The CDR3 DNA reads TGTGCCAGCAGCCAAATCCCGGGGCCCAATCAGCCCCAGCATTTT. Its protein is CASSQIPGPNQPQHF. The chain carries TRBV7-8 and TRBJ1-5; a weak D match, TRBD1 (5 bases). CDR1 and CDR2 (germline): SGHVS, FQNEAQ. V lost 5 bases and J lost 3, with 14 bases in between. The CDR3 contains 15 residues.

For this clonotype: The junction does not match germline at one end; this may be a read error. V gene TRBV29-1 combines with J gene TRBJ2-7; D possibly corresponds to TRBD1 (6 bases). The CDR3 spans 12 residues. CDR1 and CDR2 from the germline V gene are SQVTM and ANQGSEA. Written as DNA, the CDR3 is TGCAGCGCTAACGGGGACAACTACGAGCAGCACTTC. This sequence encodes CSANGDNYEQHF.

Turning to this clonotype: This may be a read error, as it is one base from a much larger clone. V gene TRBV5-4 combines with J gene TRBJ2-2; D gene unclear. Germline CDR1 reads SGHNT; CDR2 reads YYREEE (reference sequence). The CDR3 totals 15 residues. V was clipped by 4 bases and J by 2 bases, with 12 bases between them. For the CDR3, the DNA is TGTGCCAGCAGCCTAAGACGGAATAACACCGGGGAGCTGTTTTTT. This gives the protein CASSLRRNNTGELFF.

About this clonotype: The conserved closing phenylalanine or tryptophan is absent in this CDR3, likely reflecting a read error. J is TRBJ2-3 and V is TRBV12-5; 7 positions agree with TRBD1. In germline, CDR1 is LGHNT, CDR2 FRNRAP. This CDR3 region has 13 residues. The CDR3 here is CASGLWGTDTQYS. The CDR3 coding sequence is TGTGCTAGTGGTTTGTGGGGGACAGATACCCAGTATTCT.

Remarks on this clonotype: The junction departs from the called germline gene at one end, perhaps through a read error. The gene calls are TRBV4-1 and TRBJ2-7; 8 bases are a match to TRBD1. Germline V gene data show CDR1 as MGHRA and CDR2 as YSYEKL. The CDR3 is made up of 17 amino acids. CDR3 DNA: TGCGCCAACAGCCAGGGGGCTAGCAGGAGTGGTTCGTACGAGCAGTACTTC. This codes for CANSQGASRSGSYEQYF.

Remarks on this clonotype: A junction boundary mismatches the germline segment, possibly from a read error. CDR3 DNA sequence: TGTGCCAGCAGTTTAGTTCGACAGAGGGATACTCAGTATTTT. The encoded protein is CASSLVRQRDTQYF. This chain uses TRBV12-3 or TRBV12-4 with TRBJ2-3; possibly TRBD1 or TRBD2 for D (5 bases each). The CDR3 is made up of 14 amino acids.

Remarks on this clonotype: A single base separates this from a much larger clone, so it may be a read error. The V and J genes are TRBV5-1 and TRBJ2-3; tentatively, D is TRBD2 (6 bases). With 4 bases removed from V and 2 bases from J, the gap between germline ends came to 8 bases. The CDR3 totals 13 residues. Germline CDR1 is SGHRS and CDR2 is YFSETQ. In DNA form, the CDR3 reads TGCGCCAGCAGCCAGGACTACACAGATACGCAGTATTTT. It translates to CASSQDYTDTQYF.

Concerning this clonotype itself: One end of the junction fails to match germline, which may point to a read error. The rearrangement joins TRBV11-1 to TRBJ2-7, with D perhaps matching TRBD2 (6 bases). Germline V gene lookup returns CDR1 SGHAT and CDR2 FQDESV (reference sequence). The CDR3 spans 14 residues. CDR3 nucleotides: TGTGCCATCAGCTTCGAAGCGGGCCGGTACGAGCAGTATTTC. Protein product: CAISFEAGRYEQYF.

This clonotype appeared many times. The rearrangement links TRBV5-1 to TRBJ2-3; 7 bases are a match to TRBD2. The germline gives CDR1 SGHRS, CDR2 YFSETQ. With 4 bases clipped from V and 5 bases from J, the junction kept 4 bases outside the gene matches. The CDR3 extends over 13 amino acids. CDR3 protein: CASSRDYIDTQYF. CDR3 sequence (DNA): TGCGCCAGCAGCCGGGACTACATAGATACGCAGTATTTT.

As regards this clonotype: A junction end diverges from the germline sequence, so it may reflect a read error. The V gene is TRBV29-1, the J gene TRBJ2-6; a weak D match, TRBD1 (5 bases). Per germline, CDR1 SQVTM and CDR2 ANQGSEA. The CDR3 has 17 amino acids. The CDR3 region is CIVEDSAPRSGANVLAF. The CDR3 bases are TGCATCGTTGAAGACAGCGCCCCAAGATCTGGGGCCAACGTCCTGGCTTTC.

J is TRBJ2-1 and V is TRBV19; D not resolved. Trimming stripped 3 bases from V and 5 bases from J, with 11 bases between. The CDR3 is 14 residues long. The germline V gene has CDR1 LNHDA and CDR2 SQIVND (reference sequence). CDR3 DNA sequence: TGTGCCAGTAGTATTGCGTTCGGCGACAATGAGCAGTTCTTC. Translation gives CASSIAFGDNEQFF.

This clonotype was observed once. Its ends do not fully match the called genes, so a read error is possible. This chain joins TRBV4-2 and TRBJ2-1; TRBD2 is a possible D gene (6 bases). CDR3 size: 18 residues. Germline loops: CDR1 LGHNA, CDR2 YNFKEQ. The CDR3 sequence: CASSHDRLERSSYNEQSF. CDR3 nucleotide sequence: TGTGCCAGCAGCCACGATCGACTAGAGCGGAGCTCCTACAATGAGCAGTCCTTC.

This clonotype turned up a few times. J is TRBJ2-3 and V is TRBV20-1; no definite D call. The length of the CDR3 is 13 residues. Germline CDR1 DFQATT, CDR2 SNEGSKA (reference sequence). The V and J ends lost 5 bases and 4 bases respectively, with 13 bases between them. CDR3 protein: CSAPLGVSDTQYF. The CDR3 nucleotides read TGCAGTGCTCCACTTGGGGTTTCAGATACGCAGTATTTT.

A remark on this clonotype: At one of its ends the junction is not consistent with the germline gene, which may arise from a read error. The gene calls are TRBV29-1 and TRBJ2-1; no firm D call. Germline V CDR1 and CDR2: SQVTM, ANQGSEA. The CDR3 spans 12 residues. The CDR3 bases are TGCAGCGTTAAACAGAAAAACAATGAGCAGTTCTTT. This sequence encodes CSVKQKNNEQFF.

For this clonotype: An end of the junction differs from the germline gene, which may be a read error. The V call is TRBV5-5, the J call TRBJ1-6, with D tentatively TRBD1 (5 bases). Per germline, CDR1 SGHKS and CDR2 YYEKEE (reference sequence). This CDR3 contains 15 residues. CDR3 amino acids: CASSLVLQGNSHIHF. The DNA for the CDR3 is TGTGCCAGCAGTTTGGTATTGCAGGGAAATTCACACATCCACTTT.

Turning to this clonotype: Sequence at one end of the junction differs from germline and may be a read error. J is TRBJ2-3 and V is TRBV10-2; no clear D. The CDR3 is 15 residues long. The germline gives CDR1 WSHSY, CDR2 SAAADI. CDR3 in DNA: TGCACCAGCAGGATATCGGGTCTCGGGACAGATACGCAGTATTTT. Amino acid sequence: CTSRISGLGTDTQYF.

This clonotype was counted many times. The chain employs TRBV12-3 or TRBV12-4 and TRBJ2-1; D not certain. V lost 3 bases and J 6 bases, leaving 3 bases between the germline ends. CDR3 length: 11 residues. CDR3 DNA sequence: TGTGCCAGCAGTTTGGGCAATGAGCAGTTCTTC. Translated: CASSLGNEQFF.

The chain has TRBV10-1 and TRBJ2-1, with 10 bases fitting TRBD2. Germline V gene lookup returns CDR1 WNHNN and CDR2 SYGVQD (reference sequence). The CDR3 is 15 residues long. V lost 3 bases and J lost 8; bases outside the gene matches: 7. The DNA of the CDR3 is TGCGCCAGCAGTGATTGGTCTAGCGGGGGTTATGAGCAGTTCTTC. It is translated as CASSDWSSGGYEQFF.

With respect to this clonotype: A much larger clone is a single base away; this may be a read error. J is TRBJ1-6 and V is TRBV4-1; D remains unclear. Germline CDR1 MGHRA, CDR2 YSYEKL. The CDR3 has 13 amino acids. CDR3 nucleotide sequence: TGCACCAGCAGCCAAGACCGCGATTCACCCCTCCACTTT. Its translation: CTSSQDRDSPLHF.

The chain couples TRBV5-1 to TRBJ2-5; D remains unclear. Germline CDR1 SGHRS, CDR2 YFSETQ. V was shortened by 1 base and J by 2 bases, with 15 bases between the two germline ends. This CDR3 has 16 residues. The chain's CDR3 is CASSLTHPGKQETQYF. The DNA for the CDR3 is TGCGCCAGCAGCTTGACACATCCCGGAAAACAAGAGACCCAGTACTTC.